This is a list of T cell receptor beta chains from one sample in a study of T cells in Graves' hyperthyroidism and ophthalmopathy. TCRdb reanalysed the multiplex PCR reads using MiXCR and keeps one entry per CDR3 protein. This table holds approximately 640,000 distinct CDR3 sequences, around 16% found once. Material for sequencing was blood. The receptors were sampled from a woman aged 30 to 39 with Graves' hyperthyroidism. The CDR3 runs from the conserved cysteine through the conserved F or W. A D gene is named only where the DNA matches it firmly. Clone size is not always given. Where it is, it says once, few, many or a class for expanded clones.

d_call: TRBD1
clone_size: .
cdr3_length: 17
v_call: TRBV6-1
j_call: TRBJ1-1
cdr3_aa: CASTPRGNRGSNTEAFF
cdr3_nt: TGTGCCAGCACCCCAAGGGGGAACAGGGGATCAAACACTGAAGCTTTCTTT

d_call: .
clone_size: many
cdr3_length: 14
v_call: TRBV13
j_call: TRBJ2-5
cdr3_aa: CASSRSTVQETQYF
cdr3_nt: TGTGCCAGCAGCCGATCGACAGTCCAAGAGACCCAGTACTTC

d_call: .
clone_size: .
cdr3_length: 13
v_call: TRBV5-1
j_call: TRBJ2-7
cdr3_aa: CASSLGVEGEQYF
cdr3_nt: TGCGCCAGCAGCTTGGGGGTAGAAGGCGAGCAGTACTTC

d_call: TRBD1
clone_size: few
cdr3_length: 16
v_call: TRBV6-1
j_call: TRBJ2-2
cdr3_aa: CASRQRGQENTGELFF
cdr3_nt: TGTGCCAGCAGACAACGTGGACAGGAGAACACCGGGGAGCTGTTTTTT

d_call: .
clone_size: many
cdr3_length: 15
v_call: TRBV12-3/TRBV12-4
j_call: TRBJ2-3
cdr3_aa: CASSLGLLGTDTQYF
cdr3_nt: TGTGCCAGCAGTTTAGGACTCCTTGGCACAGATACGCAGTATTTT

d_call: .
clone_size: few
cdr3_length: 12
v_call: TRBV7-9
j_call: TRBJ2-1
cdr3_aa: CASSFQPNEQFF
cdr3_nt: TGTGCCAGCAGCTTTCAGCCCAATGAGCAGTTCTTC

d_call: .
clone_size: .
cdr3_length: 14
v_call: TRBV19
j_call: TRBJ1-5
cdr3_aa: CASSISQGNQPQHF
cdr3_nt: TGTGCCAGTAGTATTTCTCAGGGTAATCAGCCCCAGCATTTT

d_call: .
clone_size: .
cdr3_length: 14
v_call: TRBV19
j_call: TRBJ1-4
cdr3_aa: CASSIQTEGEKLFF
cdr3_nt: TGTGCCAGTAGTATCCAGACAGAAGGAGAAAAACTGTTTTTT

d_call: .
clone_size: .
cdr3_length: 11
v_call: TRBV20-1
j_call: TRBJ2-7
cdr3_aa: CSARVKKEQYF
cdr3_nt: TGCAGTGCTAGAGTAAAGAAGGAGCAGTACTTC

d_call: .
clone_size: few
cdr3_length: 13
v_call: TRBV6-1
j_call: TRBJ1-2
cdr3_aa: CASSRTVNYGYTF
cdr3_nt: TGTGCCAGCAGTCGGACGGTTAACTATGGCTACACCTTC

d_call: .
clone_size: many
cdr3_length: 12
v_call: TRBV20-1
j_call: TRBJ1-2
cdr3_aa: CSARRRDSGYTF
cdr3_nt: TGCAGTGCTAGGAGGAGGGACTCTGGCTACACCTTC

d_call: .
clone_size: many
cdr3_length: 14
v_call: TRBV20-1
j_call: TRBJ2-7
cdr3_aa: CSARAARTIYEQYF
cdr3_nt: TGCAGTGCTAGAGCAGCCAGGACAATCTACGAGCAGTACTTC

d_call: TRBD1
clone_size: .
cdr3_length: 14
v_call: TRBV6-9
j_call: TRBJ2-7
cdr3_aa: CASSTDRVLSEQYF
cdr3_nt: TGTGCCAGCAGTACGGACAGGGTTCTTAGCGAGCAGTACTTC

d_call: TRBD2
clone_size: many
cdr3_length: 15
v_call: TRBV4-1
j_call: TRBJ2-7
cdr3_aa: CASSQGLAGSYEQYF
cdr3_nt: TGTGCCAGCAGCCAAGGTTTAGCGGGATCCTACGAGCAGTACTTC

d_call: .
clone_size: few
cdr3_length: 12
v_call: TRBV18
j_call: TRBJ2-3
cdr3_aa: CASSPMADTQYF
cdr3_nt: TGTGCCAGCTCACCCATGGCAGATACGCAGTATTTT

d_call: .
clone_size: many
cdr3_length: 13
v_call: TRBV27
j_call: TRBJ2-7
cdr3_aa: CASSLSSGNEQYF
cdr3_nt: TGTGCCAGCAGTTTATCTAGTGGTAACGAGCAGTACTTC

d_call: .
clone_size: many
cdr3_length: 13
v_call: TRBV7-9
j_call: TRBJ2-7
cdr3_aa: CASSLWLGYEQYF
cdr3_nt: TGTGCCAGCAGCTTATGGTTAGGGTACGAGCAGTACTTC

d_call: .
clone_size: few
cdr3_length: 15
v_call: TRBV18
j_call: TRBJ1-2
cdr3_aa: CASSPPGGLNYGYTF
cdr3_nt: TGTGCCAGCTCACCACCGGGGGGGCTAAACTATGGCTACACCTTC

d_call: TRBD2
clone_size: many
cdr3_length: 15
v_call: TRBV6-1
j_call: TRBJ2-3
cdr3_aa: CASSRGTSGTDTQYF
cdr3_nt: TGTGCCAGCAGTCGAGGGACTAGCGGCACAGATACGCAGTATTTT

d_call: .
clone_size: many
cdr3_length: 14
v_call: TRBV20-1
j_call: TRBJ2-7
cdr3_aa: CSAIDRLPGYEQYF
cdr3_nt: TGCAGTGCTATCGATAGGCTACCGGGGTACGAGCAGTACTTC

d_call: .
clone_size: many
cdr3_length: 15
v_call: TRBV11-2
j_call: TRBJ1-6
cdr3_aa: CASSLGTRANSPLHF
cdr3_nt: TGTGCCAGCAGCTTAGGCACACGGGCTAATTCACCCCTCCACTTT

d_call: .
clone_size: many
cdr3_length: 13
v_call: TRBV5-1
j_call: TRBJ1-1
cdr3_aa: CASSIDSNTEAFF
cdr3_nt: TGCGCCAGCAGCATAGACAGTAACACTGAAGCTTTCTTT

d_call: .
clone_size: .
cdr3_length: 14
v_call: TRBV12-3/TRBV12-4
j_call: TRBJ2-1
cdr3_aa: CASSVTTARNEQFF
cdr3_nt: TGTGCCAGCAGTGTGACTACCGCCCGGAATGAGCAGTTCTTC

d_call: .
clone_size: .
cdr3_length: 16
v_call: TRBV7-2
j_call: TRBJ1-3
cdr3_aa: CASSLDRLKRGNTIYF
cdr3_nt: TGTGCCAGCAGCTTAGACCGCCTCAAGAGAGGAAACACCATATATTTT

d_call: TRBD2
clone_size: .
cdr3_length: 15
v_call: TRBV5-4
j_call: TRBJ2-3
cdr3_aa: CASSLTAGESETQYF
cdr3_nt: TGTGCCAGCAGCTTGACGGCGGGAGAATCGGAGACGCAGTATTTT

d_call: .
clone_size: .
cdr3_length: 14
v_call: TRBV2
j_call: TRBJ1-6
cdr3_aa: CASNSDSHNSPLHF
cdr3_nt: TGTGCCAGCAATTCTGACAGCCATAATTCACCCCTCCACTTT

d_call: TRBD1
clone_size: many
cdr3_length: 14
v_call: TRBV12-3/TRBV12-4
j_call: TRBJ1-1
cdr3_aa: CASSSTRGHTEAFF
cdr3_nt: TGTGCCAGCAGTTCAACCAGGGGGCACACTGAAGCTTTCTTT

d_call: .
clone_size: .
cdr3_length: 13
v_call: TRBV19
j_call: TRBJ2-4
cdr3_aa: CASSMGGQNIQYF
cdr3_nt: TGTGCCAGTAGTATGGGTGGCCAAAACATTCAGTACTTC

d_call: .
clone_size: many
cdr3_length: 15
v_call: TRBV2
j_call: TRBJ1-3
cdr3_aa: CASRVQGLTGNTIYF
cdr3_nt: TGTGCCAGCAGGGTGCAGGGGCTGACTGGAAACACCATATATTTT

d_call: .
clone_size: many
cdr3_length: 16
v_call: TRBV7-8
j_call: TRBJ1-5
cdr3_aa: CASSITGPTVNQPQHF
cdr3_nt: TGTGCCAGCAGCATAACGGGGCCGACTGTCAATCAGCCCCAGCATTTT

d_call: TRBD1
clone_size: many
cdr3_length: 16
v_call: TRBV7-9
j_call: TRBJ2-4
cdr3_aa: CASSRDREEDRDIQYF
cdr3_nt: TGTGCCAGCAGCAGGGACAGGGAGGAAGATAGGGACATTCAGTACTTC